Following are 14 T cell receptor beta chains from one sample sequenced in a study of cytomegalovirus exposure and HLA in healthy donors. In the PCR, 60 Vbeta and 13 Jbeta primers were used. Using immunoSEQ multiplex PCR, the repertoire was profiled, and TCRdb retains in-frame clones only, with some absent. Among fewer than 300,000 clones listed, roughly 80% were seen once. The sample consisted of PBMCs. These receptors were obtained from a girl aged 2 to 9 in good health and CMV-seronegative.

The chain joins TRBV2 to TRBJ2-5, with 8 positions matching TRBD1. Near its end, the DNA agrees better with TRBJ2-7, so the J call may be wrong. The CDR3 contains 14 residues. CDR1 is SNHLY, CDR2 FYNNEI, per germline. The CDR3 DNA follows: TGTGCCAGCACTGGGACAGGAGCCCTCTACGAGCAGTACTTC. Its translation: CASTGTGALYEQYF.

This chain joins TRBV27 and TRBJ2-2; TRBD2 agrees at 8 bases. The CDR3 runs to 15 residues. Trimming took 6 bases from V and 7 from J; bases not matched to a gene: 10. Germline CDR1 reads MNHEY; CDR2 reads SMNVEV (reference sequence). The CDR3 protein is CASSSPGLVSGELFF. DNA for the CDR3: TGTGCCAGCAGCAGCCCGGGACTAGTAAGCGGGGAGCTGTTTTTT.

The genes are TRBV11-2 and TRBJ2-7; 13 nucleotides agree with TRBD2. The CDR3 extends over 18 amino acids. J lost 3 bases, V lost 5 bases, and 13 bases had no gene match. Germline V gene data show CDR1 as SGHAT and CDR2 as FQNNGV. DNA of the CDR3: TGTGCCAGCAGCGGAACGACTAGCGGGGGGACCAACCTCTACGAGCAGTACTTC. Translated, it gives CASSGTTSGGTNLYEQYF.

This chain links TRBV5-1 with TRBJ1-6; D is possibly TRBD1 (5 bases). The CDR3 covers 15 residues. V lost 4 bases and J 1 base, leaving 9 bases between the germline ends. Germline assignment: CDR1 SGHRS and CDR2 YFSETQ. CDR3 sequence reads: CASSAGGSYNSPLHF. CDR3 sequence (DNA): TGCGCCAGCAGCGCGGGGGGATCCTATAATTCACCCCTCCACTTT.

The chain recombines TRBV7-6 with TRBJ1-1; a possible D gene is TRBD1 (5 bases). There are 15 residues in the CDR3. The V end was cut by 3 bases, the J end by 3 bases, with 14 bases between. Germline loops: CDR1 SGHVS, CDR2 FNYEAQ. This CDR3 is CASSFPQGTDTEAFF. In nucleotides, the CDR3 is TGTGCCAGCAGCTTTCCGCAGGGAACCGACACTGAAGCTTTCTTT.

V is TRBV7-9 and J is TRBJ2-7; 7 nucleotides agree with TRBD2. CDR3 length: 14 residues. Germline V gene sequence: CDR1 SEHNR, CDR2 FQNEAQ (reference sequence). V lost 5 bases and J lost 4; bases outside the gene matches: 8. The DNA for the CDR3 is TGTGCCAGCAGCCCTCGACTAGCCCCTTACGAGCAGTACTTC. Residues: CASSPRLAPYEQYF. The whole variable domain, remainder taken from reference TRBV7-9 and TRBJ2-7, is DTGVSQNPRHKITKRGQNVTFRCDPISEHNRLYWYRQTLGQGPEFLTYFQNEAQLEKSRLLSDRFSAERPKGSFSTLEIQRTEQGDSAMYLCASSPRLAPYEQYFGPGTRLTVT.

V usage is TRBV5-1 and J usage is TRBJ2-5; 8 bases align to TRBD1. CDR1 is SGHRS, CDR2 YFSETQ, per germline. V shed 4 bases, J shed 4 bases, and the junction held 6 bases outside the gene matches. This CDR3 is 14 amino acids long. The CDR3 bases are TGCGCCAGCAGCCCTGGACAGGGAGGAGAGACCCAGTACTTC. It yields the protein CASSPGQGGETQYF.

J is TRBJ1-1 and V is TRBV2; no clear D. The CDR3 totals 14 residues. Per the germline V gene, CDR1 is SNHLY and CDR2 is FYNNEI. V gave up 5 bases and J gave up 0 bases, with 10 bases separating them. CDR3 region: CASSKQPMNTEAFF. The CDR3 DNA is TGTGCCAGCAGTAAACAGCCTATGAACACTGAAGCTTTCTTT. Drawing the rest from reference TRBV2 and TRBJ1-1, the complete variable domain is EPEVTQTPSHQVTQMGQEVILRCVPISNHLYFYWYRQILGQKVEFLVSFYNNEISEKSEIFDDQFSVERPDGSNFTLKIRSTKLEDSAMYFCASSKQPMNTEAFFGQGTRLTVV.

This clone showed up just once. CDR3 sequence (DNA): TGTGCCAGTACTCTAAGCGGGGGGTACTACAATGAGCAGTTCTTC. It is translated as CASTLSGGYYNEQFF. The rearrangement uses TRBV2 and TRBJ2-1; 9 bases fit TRBD2. The germline gives CDR1 SNHLY, CDR2 FYNNEI. This CDR3 has 15 amino acids. J was trimmed by 3 bases and V by 9 bases; bases with no gene match: 9.

The chain couples TRBV2 to TRBJ2-5; tentative D call: TRBD2 (6 bases). Deletions cut 3 bases from V and 3 bases from J, with 20 bases between. Germline CDR1 is SNHLY and CDR2 is FYNNEI. The CDR3 length is 17 residues. As DNA, the CDR3 is TGTGCCAGCAGTGACCCCCTCCGGGACTGGGCTAAAGAGACCCAGTACTTC. This gives the protein CASSDPLRDWAKETQYF.

This chain joins TRBV7-3 and TRBJ2-7; TRBD2 agrees at 13 bases. V trimming: 10 bases; J trimming: 0 bases; junction bases outside the gene matches: 9. The CDR3 sequence is 16 residues long. Looked up from germline, CDR1 is SGHTA and CDR2 is FQGTGA. CDR3 nucleotides: TGTGCCACAAACGAGGGACTAGCGGGACTCTCCTACGAGCAGTACTTC. Its translation is CATNEGLAGLSYEQYF.

V usage is TRBV7-3 and J usage is TRBJ2-1; D gene ambiguous. The germline gives CDR1 SGHTA, CDR2 FQGTGA. V lost 5 bases, J lost 7 bases, and 9 bases lay in between. The CDR3 is made up of 12 amino acids. CDR3 sequence (DNA): TGTGCCAGCAGCGACGCGCGGAATGAGCAGTTCTTC. It codes for CASSDARNEQFF.

The chain joins TRBV5-4 to TRBJ2-5, with 9 bases matching TRBD2. The DNA end lines up better with TRBJ2-7; the J call may be wrong. CDR1 is SGHNT, CDR2 YYREEE, per germline (reference sequence). The CDR3 totals 17 residues. DNA for the CDR3: TGTGCCAGCAGCTTGCCCGGGCTAGCGGGATCTGTTTACGAGCAGTACTTC. Protein sequence: CASSLPGLAGSVYEQYF.

The genes are TRBV5-4 and TRBJ2-5, with 11 bases fitting TRBD2. The CDR3 extends over 14 amino acids. V trimming: 2 bases; J trimming: 3 bases; junction bases outside the gene matches: 0. Germline CDR1 and CDR2: SGHNT and YYREEE (reference sequence). The CDR3 reads CASSFSGGEETQYF. CDR3 nucleotides: TGTGCCAGCAGCTTTAGCGGGGGGGAAGAGACCCAGTACTTC.